A selection of T cell receptor beta chains follows, all from one sample in a study of OX40 agonist ivuxolimab in advanced cancers. Assay used: immunoSEQ multiplex PCR; TCRdb lists only in-frame clones, some missing. The repertoire includes 30,000 to 40,000 clones, approximately 89% of them detected once, and around a tenth sits in the top ten. Sequencing was performed on CD4+ or CD8+ T cells sorted from blood, taken in a trial of the OX40 agonist ivuxolimab. These TCRs come from an adult with an advanced solid tumor such as melanoma, head and neck, liver or kidney cancer. Each CDR3 is given with its conserved first and last residue. D genes are given only for firm matches. Size values are once, few and many counts, or a class for expanded clones, and some rows have none.

D gene | J gene | CDR3 length | V gene | clone size | CDR3 protein | CDR3 DNA
TRBD1 | TRBJ1-4 | 14 | TRBV5-1 | once | CASSRDSLNEKLFF | TGCGCCAGCAGCAGGGACAGTTTGAATGAAAAACTGTTTTTT
. | TRBJ2-2 | 13 | TRBV7-7 | . | CASSPNSYGELFF | TGTGCCAGCAGCCCTAACTCGTACGGGGAGCTGTTTTTT
. | TRBJ2-5 | 11 | TRBV2 | . | CASSGQETQYF | TGTGCCAGCAGTGGGCAGGAGACCCAGTACTTC
TRBD2 | TRBJ2-5 | 16 | TRBV9 | . | CASSVGGLAGQETQYF | TGTGCCAGCAGCGTAGGAGGACTAGCGGGACAAGAGACCCAGTACTTC
TRBD2 | TRBJ2-3 | 17 | TRBV28 | . | CASSGEFSGVATDTQYF | TGTGCCAGCAGTGGCGAATTTAGCGGGGTCGCCACAGATACGCAGTATTTT
TRBD1 | TRBJ1-2 | 13 | TRBV29-1 | . | CSVEGPDRTIYTF | TGCAGCGTTGAAGGGCCGGACAGGACGATCTACACCTTC
. | TRBJ1-5 | 16 | TRBV19 | . | CASSSDGREVFQPQHF | TGTGCCAGTAGTTCGGATGGCAGGGAAGTATTTCAGCCCCAGCATTTT
. | TRBJ2-1 | 12 | TRBV7-9 | . | CASSTPSDEQFF | TGTGCCAGCAGCACCCCTAGCGATGAGCAGTTCTTC
. | TRBJ2-7 | 17 | TRBV7-6 | . | CASSLVPPGGTVHEQYF | TGTGCCAGCAGCTTAGTACCACCCGGGGGGACAGTCCACGAGCAGTACTTC
. | TRBJ1-3 | 15 | TRBV10-3 | once | CAISETGAGGNTIYF | TGTGCCATCAGTGAAACGGGGGCTGGTGGAAACACCATATATTTT
. | TRBJ2-5 | 11 | TRBV9 | . | CASSAQETQYF | TGTGCCAGCAGCGCCCAAGAGACCCAGTACTTC
TRBD1 | TRBJ2-7 | 15 | TRBV19 | . | CASSISGTGSYEQYF | TGTGCCAGTAGTATCTCCGGGACAGGGTCGTACGAGCAGTACTTC
. | TRBJ1-1 | 13 | TRBV6-5 | . | CASSLSRNTEAFF | TGTGCCAGCAGTTTAAGTAGAAACACTGAAGCTTTCTTT
. | TRBJ2-5 | 14 | TRBV11-2 | . | CASSQGSRGETQYF | TGTGCCAGCAGCCAAGGGTCGCGAGGGGAGACCCAGTACTTC
TRBD2 | TRBJ2-1 | 17 | TRBV10-3 | . | CAISEAPSGSSYNEQFF | TGTGCCATCAGTGAAGCCCCTAGCGGGTCCTCCTACAATGAGCAGTTCTTC
. | TRBJ1-2 | 15 | TRBV4-1 | once | CASSQLGRAGYGYTF | TGCGCCAGCAGCCAACTAGGACGGGCGGGCTATGGCTACACCTTC
. | TRBJ1-5 | 15 | TRBV4-3 | few | CASSQGGAGNQPQHF | TGCGCCAGCAGCCAAGGGGGGGCCGGCAATCAGCCCCAGCATTTT
TRBD1 | TRBJ1-1 | 15 | TRBV10-3 | . | CAISDPGTGHTEAFF | TGTGCCATCAGTGACCCCGGGACAGGGCACACTGAAGCTTTCTTT
. | TRBJ1-5 | 16 | TRBV10-1 | . | CASGPFPTYSNQPQHF | TGCGCCAGCGGGCCTTTCCCCACTTATAGCAATCAGCCCCAGCATTTT
. | TRBJ2-5 | 14 | TRBV10-3 | . | CAISDGDRQETQYF | TGTGCCATCAGTGACGGCGACCGACAAGAGACCCAGTACTTC
. | TRBJ2-5 | 14 | TRBV5-8 | . | CASSLDLVQETQYF | TGTGCCAGCAGCTTGGATCTAGTTCAAGAGACCCAGTACTTC
. | TRBJ1-1 | 13 | TRBV5-1 | . | CASSFDGGPAAFF | TGCGCCAGCAGCTTTGACGGGGGCCCGGCAGCTTTCTTT
. | TRBJ2-1 | 13 | TRBV11-2 | few | CASSYGPYNEQFF | TGTGCCAGCAGCTATGGGCCCTACAATGAGCAGTTCTTC
TRBD1 | TRBJ1-5 | 15 | TRBV10-3 | . | CAISERQGVNQPQHF | TGTGCCATCAGTGAGCGCCAGGGGGTGAATCAGCCCCAGCATTTT
. | TRBJ2-2 | 13 | TRBV11-2 | . | CASSFRGTGELFF | TGTGCCAGCAGCTTCCGGGGAACCGGGGAGCTGTTTTTT
. | TRBJ2-3 | 13 | TRBV9 | . | CASSSTGANTQYF | TGTGCCAGCAGCTCGACGGGGGCGAATACGCAGTATTTT
. | TRBJ2-6 | 14 | TRBV10-1 | . | CASSENTGANVLTF | TGCGCCAGCAGTGAGAATACGGGGGCCAACGTCCTGACTTTC
TRBD2 | TRBJ2-5 | 18 | TRBV5-1 | . | CASSTTGLAGAWGETQYF | TGCGCCAGCAGCACCACGGGACTAGCGGGAGCTTGGGGAGAGACCCAGTACTTC
. | TRBJ1-2 | 13 | TRBV18 | few | CASSREVSYGYTF | TGTGCCAGCTCGCGAGAAGTTTCCTATGGCTACACCTTC
. | TRBJ1-1 | 14 | TRBV30 | . | CAWTRWGVNTEAFF | TGTGCCTGGACGCGATGGGGCGTGAACACTGAAGCTTTCTTT
. | TRBJ1-1 | 14 | TRBV28 | . | CASRPPPLEGEAFF | TGTGCCAGCAGACCCCCTCCGTTGGAGGGAGAAGCTTTCTTT
TRBD1 | TRBJ1-1 | 14 | TRBV11-3 | few | CASSYGTANTEAFF | TGTGCCAGCAGCTATGGGACAGCGAACACTGAAGCTTTCTTT
. | TRBJ2-7 | 16 | TRBV30 | . | CAWINKEGARSYEQYF | TGTGCCTGGATCAACAAGGAGGGGGCAAGGTCCTACGAGCAGTACTTC
. | TRBJ2-3 | 15 | TRBV11-2 | . | CASSLVLARADTQYF | TGTGCCAGCAGCTTAGTCCTGGCCAGGGCGGATACGCAGTATTTT
. | TRBJ1-1 | 12 | TRBV6-6 | . | CASLGLNTEAFF | TGTGCCAGCCTGGGCTTGAACACTGAAGCTTTCTTT
TRBD2 | TRBJ2-1 | 15 | TRBV5-1 | . | CASSLSSSGSYEQFF | TGCGCCAGCAGCTTGAGTTCTAGCGGGAGTTATGAGCAGTTCTTC
. | TRBJ2-6 | 14 | TRBV6-1 | . | CASSGQFGANVLTF | TGTGCCAGCAGTGGCCAATTTGGGGCCAACGTCCTGACTTTC
. | TRBJ2-4 | 15 | TRBV19 | . | CASGRVGEAKNIQYF | TGTGCCAGCGGAAGAGTGGGAGAGGCCAAAAACATTCAGTACTTC
. | TRBJ2-1 | 15 | TRBV5-1 | . | CASSSRDPAYNEQFF | TGCGCCAGCAGCTCCCGGGACCCGGCCTACAATGAGCAGTTCTTC
TRBD1 | TRBJ2-5 | 14 | TRBV6-6 | . | CASTGRGRGETQYF | TGTGCCAGCACCGGAAGGGGGCGAGGGGAGACCCAGTACTTC
. | TRBJ2-4 | 15 | TRBV19 | . | CASSIGQGSKNIQYF | TGTGCCAGTAGTATAGGTCAGGGGTCCAAAAACATTCAGTACTTC
. | TRBJ2-7 | 14 | TRBV9 | . | CASSAGGSSYEQYF | TGTGCCAGCAGCGCAGGGGGGAGCTCCTACGAGCAGTACTTC
TRBD1 | TRBJ2-5 | 15 | TRBV6-1 | . | CASSEDPGQIETQYF | TGTGCCAGCAGTGAAGATCCGGGACAGATAGAGACCCAGTACTTC
. | TRBJ2-3 | 16 | TRBV5-1 | . | CASSSGGGGYTDTQYF | TGCGCCAGCAGCTCCGGGGGTGGAGGGTACACAGATACGCAGTATTTT
. | TRBJ1-4 | 15 | TRBV6-5 | . | CASSPQWTRSEKLFF | TGTGCCAGCAGTCCACAGTGGACTAGGAGCGAAAAACTGTTTTTT
. | TRBJ2-4 | 15 | TRBV15 | . | CATSRGGNVRDIQYF | TGTGCCACCAGCAGAGGAGGGAATGTTCGGGACATTCAGTACTTC
. | TRBJ1-2 | 11 | TRBV20-1 | . | CSARELQGYTF | TGCAGTGCTAGAGAGTTACAAGGCTACACCTTC
. | TRBJ1-5 | 13 | TRBV7-2 | . | CASSFDSNQPQHF | TGTGCCAGCAGCTTTGATAGCAATCAGCCCCAGCATTTT
. | TRBJ2-7 | 14 | TRBV6-6 | once | CASSTVQLTYEQYF | TGTGCCAGCAGTACGGTACAGCTTACCTACGAGCAGTACTTC
. | TRBJ2-7 | 15 | TRBV11-2 | . | CASSLGQWSSYEQYF | TGTGCCAGCAGCTTAGGACAGTGGTCCTCCTACGAGCAGTACTTC
. | TRBJ1-2 | 14 | TRBV27 | . | CASSLRGRNYGYTF | TGTGCCAGCAGTTTACGGGGCAGGAACTATGGCTACACCTTC
. | TRBJ1-1 | 16 | TRBV25-1 | once | CASSERTGPGNTEAFF | TGTGCCAGCAGTGAAAGAACAGGGCCGGGTAACACTGAAGCTTTCTTT
. | TRBJ2-7 | 13 | TRBV7-2 | . | CARRPLGNYEQYF | TGTGCCAGGCGGCCTCTGGGCAACTACGAGCAGTACTTC
. | TRBJ2-2 | 14 | TRBV7-2 | . | CASSLGVGTGELFF | TGTGCCAGCAGCTTAGGGGTAGGCACCGGGGAGCTGTTTTTT
. | TRBJ1-4 | 17 | TRBV9 | . | CASSPHSGTLDNEKLFF | TGTGCCAGCAGCCCACACTCCGGGACACTCGATAATGAAAAACTGTTTTTT